These T cell receptor beta chains were read from a single sample in a study of blood T cell repertoires in COVID-19. Profiling relied on immunoSEQ multiplex PCR, and the TCRdb table lists in-frame clones only, not all of them. Counted here are more than 200,000 clones, about 91% occurring once; the ten biggest clones make up 1.3% to 1.5%. Sequenced sample: peripheral blood. The receptors shown here come from an elderly man with acute or convalescent COVID-19. CDR3s leave out the opening cysteine and the closing phenylalanine or tryptophan. Each record gives: J gene, V gene, CDR3 protein.

TRBJ1-5	TRBV27	ASRRTGSQPQH
TRBJ1-1	TRBV9	ASSVGGSNTEAF
TRBJ1-2	TRBV14	ASSQAPRNGYT
TRBJ2-7	TRBV27	ASSLKTGTSGRRYEQY
TRBJ1-2	TRBV6-2/TRBV6-3	ASSYSVGRTGTGYT
TRBJ2-2	TRBV6-1	ASSEVTGANTGELF
TRBJ2-2	TRBV19	ASNHRDRDTGELF
TRBJ2-1	TRBV5-8	ASSLEQGVYNEQF
TRBJ2-7	TRBV7-3	ASSVGGGYEQY
TRBJ1-2	TRBV7-6	ASSPGEGPTYGYT
TRBJ1-1	TRBV20-1	SAPSVPEAF
TRBJ1-2	TRBV7-9	ASTEQGFGGYT
TRBJ2-1	TRBV4-2	ASSQDQGGYNEQF
TRBJ2-2	TRBV2	ASIRQGRTGELF
TRBJ2-3	TRBV19	ASRDRATDTQY
TRBJ2-1	TRBV7-3	ASSLTARGNEQF
TRBJ1-5	TRBV29-1	SVEVGGGGQPQH
TRBJ2-6	TRBV9	ASSWAGGIGANVLT
TRBJ1-5	TRBV18	ASSRTTGKGDQPQH
TRBJ2-5	TRBV24-1	ATSDPGQGLGETQY
TRBJ2-2	TRBV5-1	ASSSLTTGGTGELF
TRBJ2-5	TRBV7-2	ASSPLRRETQY
TRBJ2-5	TRBV11-2	ASSLVRGLDLETQY
TRBJ2-7	TRBV7-6	ASSSDRWSYEQY
TRBJ2-3	TRBV5-4	ASSQGTSRSTDTQY
TRBJ1-6	TRBV5-1	ASSLFAGTVNSPLH
TRBJ1-6	TRBV27	ASSQSVNSPLH